This record concerns one TCR beta chain sequence. Its antigen remains unknown. This specimen comes from a study of T cell repertoires in cytomegalovirus infection. Using its own MiXCR run on the reads, TCRdb lists one record per CDR3 protein. The repertoire has about 700,000 distinct CDR3 sequences, roughly 33% of them found once; the top ten carry about 20%. Trimming pared 0 bases from V and 6 bases from J, leaving 21 bases between. The CDR3 covers 17 residues. Germline loops: CDR1 LGHDT, CDR2 YNNKEL (reference sequence). The rearrangement joins TRBV3-1 to TRBJ2-7, with D possibly matching TRBD2 (6 bases). The TCR originated in a human donor in good health (CMV status not recorded). Some clones in this sample may be carry-over from other donors' samples. The sequences come from cultured PBMCs, collected from culture after CMV antigen stimulation. The CDR3 DNA reads TGTGCCAGCAGCCAAGATCTTGTGGGCGGGACCGGGGGCGAGCAGTACTTC. Translating it yields CASSQDLVGGTGGEQYF.